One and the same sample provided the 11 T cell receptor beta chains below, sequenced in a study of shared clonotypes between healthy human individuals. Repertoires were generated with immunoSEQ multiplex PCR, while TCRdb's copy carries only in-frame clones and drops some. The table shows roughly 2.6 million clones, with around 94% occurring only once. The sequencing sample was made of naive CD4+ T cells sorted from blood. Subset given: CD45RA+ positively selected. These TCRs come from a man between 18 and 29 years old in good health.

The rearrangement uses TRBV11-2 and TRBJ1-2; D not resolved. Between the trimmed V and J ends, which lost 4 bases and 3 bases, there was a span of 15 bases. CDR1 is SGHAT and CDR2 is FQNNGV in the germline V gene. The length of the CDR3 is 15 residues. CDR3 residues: CASSSYLNSDYGYTF. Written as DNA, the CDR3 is TGTGCCAGCAGCTCCTATCTAAACTCCGACTATGGCTACACCTTC.

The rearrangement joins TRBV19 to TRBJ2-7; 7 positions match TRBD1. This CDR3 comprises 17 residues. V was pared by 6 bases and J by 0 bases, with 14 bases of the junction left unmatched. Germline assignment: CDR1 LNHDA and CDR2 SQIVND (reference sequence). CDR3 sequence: CASSIKPTGRSSYEQYF. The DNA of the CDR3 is TGTGCCAGTAGCATTAAACCGACAGGGCGGAGCTCCTACGAGCAGTACTTC.

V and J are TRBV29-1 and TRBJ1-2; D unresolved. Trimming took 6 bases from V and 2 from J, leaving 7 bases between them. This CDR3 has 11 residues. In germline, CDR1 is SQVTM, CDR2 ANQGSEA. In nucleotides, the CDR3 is TGCAGCGTGGTCAGGAACTATGGCTACACCTTC. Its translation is CSVVRNYGYTF.

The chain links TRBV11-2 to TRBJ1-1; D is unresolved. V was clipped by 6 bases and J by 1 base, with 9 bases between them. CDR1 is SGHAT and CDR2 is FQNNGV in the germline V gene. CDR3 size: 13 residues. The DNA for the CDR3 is TGTGCCAGCAGTTCGGACGCGAACACTGAAGCTTTCTTT. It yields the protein CASSSDANTEAFF.

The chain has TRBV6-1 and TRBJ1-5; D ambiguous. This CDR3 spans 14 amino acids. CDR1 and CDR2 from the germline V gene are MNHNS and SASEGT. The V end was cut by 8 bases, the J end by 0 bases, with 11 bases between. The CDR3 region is CASGLISSNQPQHF. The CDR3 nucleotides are TGTGCCAGCGGCCTTATTAGTAGCAATCAGCCCCAGCATTTT.

The CDR3 sequence is CAISGGGRSYEQYF. The CDR3 nucleotides are TGTGCCATCAGTGGGGGAGGAAGATCCTACGAGCAGTACTTC. V gene TRBV10-3 combines with J gene TRBJ2-5, with D possibly matching TRBD2 (6 bases). The J call is uncertain, as TRBJ2-7 better fits the DNA end. This CDR3 has 14 amino acids. Germline CDR1 ENHRY, CDR2 SYGVKD.

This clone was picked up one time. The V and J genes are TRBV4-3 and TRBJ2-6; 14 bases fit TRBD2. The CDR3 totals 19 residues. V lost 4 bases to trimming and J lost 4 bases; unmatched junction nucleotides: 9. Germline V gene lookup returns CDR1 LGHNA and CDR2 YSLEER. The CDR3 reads CASSRGMGLAGVGANVLTF. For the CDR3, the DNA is TGCGCCAGCAGCCGAGGGATGGGACTAGCGGGAGTCGGGGCCAACGTCCTGACTTTC.

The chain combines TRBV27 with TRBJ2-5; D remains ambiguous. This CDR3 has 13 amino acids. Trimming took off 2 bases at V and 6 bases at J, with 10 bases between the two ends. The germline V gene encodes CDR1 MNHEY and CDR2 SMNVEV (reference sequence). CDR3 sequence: CASSLTDGKTQYF. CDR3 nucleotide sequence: TGTGCCAGCAGTTTAACGGACGGCAAGACCCAGTACTTC.

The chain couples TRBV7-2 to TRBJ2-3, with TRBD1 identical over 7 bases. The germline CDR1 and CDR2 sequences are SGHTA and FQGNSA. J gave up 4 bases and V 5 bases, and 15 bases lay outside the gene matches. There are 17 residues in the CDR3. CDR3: CASSPRETGLGADTQYF. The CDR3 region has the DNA TGTGCCAGCAGCCCCCGCGAGACAGGGCTGGGTGCAGATACGCAGTATTTT. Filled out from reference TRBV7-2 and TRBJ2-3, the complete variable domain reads GAGVSQSPSNKVTEKGKDVELRCDPISGHTALYWYRQSLGQGLEFLIYFQGNSAPDKSGLPSDRFSAERTGGSVSTLTIQRTQQEDSAVYLCASSPRETGLGADTQYFGPGTRLTVL.

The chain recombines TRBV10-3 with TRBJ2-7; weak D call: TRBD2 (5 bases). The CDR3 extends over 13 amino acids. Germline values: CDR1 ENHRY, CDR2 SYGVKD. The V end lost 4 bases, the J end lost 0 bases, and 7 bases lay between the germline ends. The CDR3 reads CAISVSDSYEQYF. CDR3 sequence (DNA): TGTGCCATCAGTGTTAGCGACTCCTACGAGCAGTACTTC.

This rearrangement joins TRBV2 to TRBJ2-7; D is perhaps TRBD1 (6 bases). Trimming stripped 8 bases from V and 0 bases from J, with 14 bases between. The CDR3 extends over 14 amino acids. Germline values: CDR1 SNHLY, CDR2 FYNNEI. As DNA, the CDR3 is TGTGCCAGCCTCTTTAGGGGGAGCTCCTACGAGCAGTACTTC. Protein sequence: CASLFRGSSYEQYF.